The clone carrying this T cell receptor beta chain was counted between two and nine times. These data are taken from a study of ipilimumab plus nivolumab after autologous stem cell transplantation. Study as a whole: Median doses per patient: a few ipilimumab, about 8 nivolumab.

Germline assignment: CDR1 LNHNV and CDR2 YYDKDF (reference sequence). CDR3 length: 16 residues. V lost 2 bases to trimming and J lost 4 bases; unmatched junction nucleotides: 10. TCRdb's copy holds only in-frame clones and misses some; the assay was immunoSEQ multiplex PCR. This repertoire shows 15,000 to 20,000 clones, around 81% found once; its top ten account for roughly 7.5%. This chain connects TRBV15 to TRBJ2-5, with 7 bases aligning to TRBD1. The starting material was PBMCs, obtained in a trial of ipilimumab plus nivolumab as post-transplant consolidation. The TCR comes from a male donor with diffuse large B-cell lymphoma. CDR3 coding DNA: TGTGCCACCAGCAGACCCGACAGGGAATTTCGAGAGACCCAGTACTTC. Translated, it gives CATSRPDREFRETQYF.